These T cell receptor beta chains were read from a single sample in a study of blood T cells in healthy people across ages. TCRdb recomputed calls from the 5' RACE reads with MiXCR, one row per CDR3 protein. The table lists 700,000 to 900,000 distinct CDR3 sequences, around half of them singletons, with about 42% in the top ten. Specimen: blood. These receptors originate from a man older than 75 in good health. The conserved cysteine and the conserved F or W are not part of the CDR3 here. The D gene is left open where the match is weak.

>TRBV2|NA
ASSEGASALIAKNIQY
>TRBV3-1|NA
ASSQTLGLVGTQY
>TRBV20-1|NA
SAPGGRGNTDTQY
>TRBV9|NA
ASMEGNTGELF
>TRBV27|NA
ASSVYGTYEQY
>TRBV27|NA
ASSPLSVGVRLHEQY
>TRBV4-1|TRBD2
ASSQDPSGRGDRYAY
>TRBV6-1|TRBD1
ASSEGQGAYGYT
>TRBV19|NA
ASSIDGRPWGYT
>TRBV3-1|TRBD2
ASSQAPTSGSIGMGAKNIQY
>TRBV11-3|NA
ASSPPDSTDTQY
>TRBV7-2|NA
ASSLVGDEYTEAF
>TRBV6-6|NA
ASAFPGGNQPQH
>TRBV28|TRBD2
ASSSLRLAGTDTQY
>TRBV12-3/TRBV12-4|NA
ASSLVLGLGELF
>TRBV7-3|NA
ASSSSRTGNEQY
>TRBV3-1|TRBD2
ASSQGSPGGSDTQY
>TRBV6-5|NA
ASSYGRGRGLAGEQY
>TRBV9|NA
ASSPVSGTSTDTQY
>TRBV29-1|TRBD2
SVGRTSVYNEQY
>TRBV6-5|NA
ASSYSGLSGPLNTEAF
>TRBV3-1|NA
ASSQGSTSYEQY
>TRBV7-3|TRBD2
ASSIYGREDEQF
>TRBV27|NA
ASSFVVHTDTQY
>TRBV4-1|NA
ASSQEGVRETQY
>TRBV4-1|TRBD1
ASRGTGGLFGEQY
>TRBV20-1|TRBD1
SARGTGKDNEQF
>TRBV5-1|NA
ASSLKGHNSPLH
>TRBV5-1|NA
ASSDGGRRADEQF
>TRBV6-5|NA
ASSYSTPNEQF
>TRBV7-9|NA
ASSVDADQETQF
>TRBV20-1|TRBD1
SARVSGDRGFYGYT
>TRBV18|NA
ASSPGQSFNYGYT
>TRBV7-2|NA
ASSLEFATAYNEQF
>TRBV28|TRBD1
ASSSGQACEKLF
>TRBV20-1|TRBD1
SAQDGQGERSEQF
>TRBV7-2|TRBD2
ASSPGLAVIQETQY
>TRBV6-2/TRBV6-3|TRBD2
ASSWGLATYNEQF
>TRBV2|TRBD2
ASSRPPILGSGDTGELF
>TRBV5-1|NA
ASSLGQSAIDEQY
>TRBV20-1|NA
SAPDSSYERY
>TRBV6-1|TRBD1
ASSPRNLFRDSTYGYT
>TRBV9|TRBD2
ASSVATVAGGPRDTQY
>TRBV15|NA
ATSRVRTLAPYGYT
>TRBV7-8|NA
ASSQAAYNEQF
>TRBV7-9|TRBD2
ASTSTGLAGETQY